Below are 29 T cell receptor beta chains sequenced from a single sample in a study of control samples from healthy donors and cancer patients. The repertoire was sequenced with immunoSEQ multiplex PCR; TCRdb's copy has only in-frame clones and lacks some. Found here are approximately 110,000 clones, about nine tenths of them singletons; the top ten hold 4% to 5.5%. The sequenced material came from blood. The receptors come from a human donor in good health. The donor label of this sample is uncertain.

This clone was observed a handful of times. A junction end diverges from the germline sequence, so it may reflect a read error. V usage is TRBV14 and J usage is TRBJ2-1; 7 bases map to TRBD1. The CDR3 loop spans 13 amino acids. The germline gives CDR1 SGHDN, CDR2 FVKESK. CDR3 coding DNA: TGTGCCAGCAGCCAAACTCGACAGGGACGATGGGTCTTC. It encodes CASSQTRQGRWVF.

This chain joins TRBV24-1 and TRBJ2-6, with 9 bases lining up with TRBD1. V shed 4 bases, J shed 4 bases, and the junction held 16 bases outside the gene matches. The CDR3 is 20 amino acids. Germline lookup yields CDR1 KGHDR and CDR2 SFDVKD. In DNA, the CDR3 is TGTGCCACCAGTGAACCCGTGTCGGGACAGGGTTTTTCAGGGGCCAACGTCCTGACTTTC. Translation gives CATSEPVSGQGFSGANVLTF.

The V gene is TRBV12-5, the J gene TRBJ1-1, with a weak D call TRBD1 (5 bases). The CDR3 loop spans 13 amino acids. V shed 5 bases and J shed 5 bases, with 12 bases lying between them. Germline assignment: CDR1 LGHNT and CDR2 FRNRAP. CDR3 sequence (DNA): TGTGCTAGTGGTCGCGACAGACTGACTGAAGCTTTCTTT. It specifies CASGRDRLTEAFF.

This clone was detected only a few times. The chain is built from TRBV6-1 and TRBJ2-2; 13 bases are a match to TRBD2. The CDR3 loop spans 15 amino acids. Losses at the gene ends were 2 bases for V and 6 bases for J; bases not matched to a gene: 0. Germline assignment: CDR1 MNHNS and CDR2 SASEGT. The CDR3 DNA is TGTGCCAGCAGTGAAACTAGCGGGGGGGCCGGGGAGCTGTTTTTT. Protein: CASSETSGGAGELFF.

As to this clone: The same CDR3 is also encoded by other DNA sequences in this sample. The genes are TRBV18 and TRBJ1-6, with TRBD1 matching 7 bases. The CDR3 totals 14 residues. Germline V lookup: CDR1 KGHSH, CDR2 LQKENI. The V and J ends lost 4 bases and 7 bases, in that order; junction bases with no gene match: 4. CDR3 loop: CASSRTGQNSPLHF. DNA for the CDR3: TGTGCCAGCTCACGAACGGGACAGAATTCACCCCTCCACTTT.

The V call is TRBV12-3 or TRBV12-4, the J call TRBJ2-2; D is unclear. Trimming stripped 7 bases from V and 7 bases from J, with 7 bases between. The CDR3 contains 11 residues. CDR3 sequence reads: CASTPSGELFF. The DNA for the CDR3 is TGTGCCAGCACCCCCAGCGGGGAGCTGTTTTTT.

This clone was counted a single time. The chain carries TRBV27 and TRBJ1-4, with D unclear. Trimming shortened V by 6 bases and J by 8 bases, and 13 bases separated the two germline ends. CDR1 is MNHEY and CDR2 is SMNVEV in the germline V gene (reference sequence). The CDR3 contains 13 residues. In DNA, the CDR3 is TGTGCCAGCAGCCCGTGGGTGGCCGAAAAACTGTTTTTT. Translation: CASSPWVAEKLFF.

This rearrangement joins TRBV15 to TRBJ1-5; weak D call: TRBD1 (6 bases). Germline V gene lookup returns CDR1 LNHNV and CDR2 YYDKDF (reference sequence). The CDR3 sequence is 14 residues long. V was trimmed by 3 bases and J by 7 bases, leaving 13 bases between them. CDR3 nucleotides: TGTGCCACCAGCAGGTGGGGGCCCCCCCAGCCCCAGCATTTT. This translates into CATSRWGPPQPQHF.

J is TRBJ1-2 and V is TRBV15, with 10 bases identical to TRBD1. J was trimmed by 10 bases and V by 3 bases; bases with no gene match: 11. CDR1 is LNHNV and CDR2 is YYDKDF in the germline V gene (reference sequence). This CDR3 region has 15 residues. CDR3 sequence: CATSRYPGTGVDYTF. DNA of the CDR3: TGTGCCACCAGCAGGTATCCCGGGACAGGGGTGGACTACACCTTC.

In its sample, this clone was seen once. The chain uses TRBV9 and TRBJ2-4, with 8 nucleotides matching TRBD2. Germline V gene sequence: CDR1 SGDLS, CDR2 YYNGEE. The CDR3 contains 18 residues. V was pared by 4 bases and J by 0 bases, with 12 bases of the junction left unmatched. As DNA, the CDR3 is TGTGCCAGCAGCCCATCGCGGGGGGAAATCCTAGCCAAAAACATTCAGTACTTC. Amino acids: CASSPSRGEILAKNIQYF.

There are a few counts of this clone. The V call is TRBV7-9, the J call TRBJ2-7; possibly TRBD1 for D (7 bases). V was clipped by 6 bases and J by 7 bases, with 13 bases between them. CDR1 is SEHNR and CDR2 is FQNEAQ in the germline V gene (reference sequence). The CDR3 is 12 amino acids. For the CDR3, the DNA is TGTGCCAGCAGTTCGACAGGGAGGGAGCAGTACGTC. It codes for CASSSTGREQYV.

This CDR3 is CAWSAYNEQFF. CDR3 DNA: TGTGCCTGGAGTGCCTACAATGAGCAGTTCTTC. The chain is built from TRBV30 and TRBJ2-1; D gene ambiguous. The CDR3 length is 11 residues. V was trimmed by 1 base and J by 2 bases, leaving 0 bases between them. Germline assignment: CDR1 GTSNPN and CDR2 SVGIG (reference sequence).

J is TRBJ1-2 and V is TRBV6-1; no clear D gene. Trimming removed 0 bases from V and 2 bases from J, with 4 bases in between. Germline values: CDR1 MNHNS, CDR2 SASEGT. The CDR3 totals 13 residues. The CDR3 here is CASSEALNYGYTF. DNA for the CDR3: TGTGCCAGCAGTGAAGCCTTGAACTATGGCTACACCTTC.

This clone is labeled as medium-sized. CDR3 sequence: CASSSAAYSPLHF. The CDR3 DNA reads TGTGCCAGTAGTTCCGCGGCGTATTCACCCCTCCACTTT. The chain couples TRBV19 to TRBJ1-6; D is unclear. The ends were cut back, 5 bases at V and 8 bases at J, with 10 bases in the middle. CDR3 length: 13 residues. Germline V gene data show CDR1 as LNHDA and CDR2 as SQIVND (reference sequence).

The chain uses TRBV5-1 and TRBJ2-5, with 7 positions matching TRBD1. The CDR3 runs to 16 residues. The junction had 8 bases not matched to a gene; V was cut back by 3 bases and J by 0 bases. The germline V gene has CDR1 SGHRS and CDR2 YFSETQ. DNA for the CDR3: TGCGCCAGCAGCTCGGGGACAGATGGTTACCAAGAGACCCAGTACTTC. It translates to CASSSGTDGYQETQYF.

This clone was counted between two and nine times. The chain joins TRBV12-3 or TRBV12-4 to TRBJ2-3, with 8 nucleotides matching TRBD2. The CDR3 loop spans 13 amino acids. V shed 8 bases and J 8 bases; nucleotides not matched to a gene: 9. The CDR3 DNA sequence: TGTGCCAGCCAACGGGGGGGGCCAGGTACGCAGTATTTT. Its translation is CASQRGGPGTQYF.

This clone was found once. This chain connects TRBV5-6 to TRBJ1-5; D is undetermined. Trimming shortened V by 10 bases and J by 6 bases, and 14 bases separated the two germline ends. The CDR3 runs to 12 residues. Germline loops: CDR1 SGHDT, CDR2 YYEEEE. DNA of the CDR3: TGTGCCCGTACGCGGTCATTTCAGCCCCAGCATTTT. Residues: CARTRSFQPQHF.

The chain links TRBV6-1 to TRBJ1-4; D remains ambiguous. The CDR3 covers 12 residues. From germline, CDR1 is MNHNS and CDR2 SASEGT. V lost 2 bases to trimming and J lost 6 bases, with 4 bases between them. This CDR3 is CASSELYEKLFF. The CDR3, as DNA: TGTGCCAGCAGTGAATTATATGAAAAACTGTTTTTT.

The CDR3 loop is CASSYPRDRGREDTEAFF. CDR3 nucleotide sequence: TGTGCCAGCAGTTACCCCCGGGACAGGGGGCGCGAGGACACTGAAGCTTTCTTT. The chain links TRBV6-7 to TRBJ1-1; 12 nucleotides line up with TRBD1. TRBV6-7 is filed as an ORF, its function uncertain. The CDR3 has 18 residues. J lost 3 bases, V lost 2 bases, and 10 bases had no gene match.

V and J are TRBV15 and TRBJ2-5, with D unresolved. The CDR3 spans 15 residues. V lost 0 bases and J 2 bases, leaving 10 bases between the germline ends. In germline, CDR1 is LNHNV, CDR2 YYDKDF (reference sequence). The CDR3 spells CATSRDRPNQETQYF. The DNA of the CDR3 is TGTGCCACCAGCAGAGATCGGCCAAATCAAGAGACCCAGTACTTC. Combining the CDR3 with reference TRBV15 and TRBJ2-5 gives the whole variable domain DAMVIQNPRYQVTQFGKPVTLSCSQTLNHNVMYWYQQKSSQAPKLLFHYYDKDFNNEADTPDNFQSRRPNTSFCFLDIRSPGLGDTAMYLCATSRDRPNQETQYFGPGTRLLVL.

The chain joins TRBV6-5 to TRBJ2-3, with a tentative D call TRBD2 (6 bases). The CDR3 has 12 residues. Germline CDR1 is MNHEY and CDR2 is SVGAGI. Trimming cost V 6 bases and J 4 bases, with 8 bases left between them. The CDR3 nucleotides are TGTGCCAGCAGGGGAGGTCCAGATACGCAGTATTTT. Amino acid sequence: CASRGGPDTQYF.

The chain recombines TRBV24-1 with TRBJ2-2; TRBD1 or TRBD2 may be the D gene (5 bases each). Deletions cut 9 bases from V and 1 base from J, with 8 bases between. Per the germline V gene, CDR1 is KGHDR and CDR2 is SFDVKD. The CDR3 sequence is 13 residues long. In nucleotides, the CDR3 is TGTGCCACCGAGGGGCAGAACACCGGGGAGCTGTTTTTT. Translated: CATEGQNTGELFF.

The V call is TRBV19, the J call TRBJ2-2; TRBD1 agrees at 7 bases. Trimming at V came to 5 bases and at J to 6 bases, leaving 3 bases not matched to a gene. Germline V lookup: CDR1 LNHDA, CDR2 SQIVND (reference sequence). The CDR3 extends over 13 amino acids. The CDR3 DNA is TGTGCCAGTAGTTCCGGGACAGCCGGGGAGCTGTTTTTT. This codes for CASSSGTAGELFF.

CDR3 sequence reads: CASSESTGFTYNEQFF. CDR3 coding DNA: TGTGCCAGCAGTGAATCGACAGGTTTCACTTACAATGAGCAGTTCTTC. The chain couples TRBV25-1 to TRBJ2-1; maybe TRBD1 (6 bases). V gave up 1 base and J gave up 4 bases, with 14 bases separating them. The CDR3 spans 16 residues. Germline CDR1 and CDR2: MGHDK and SYGVNS.

J is TRBJ1-1 and V is TRBV19, with a tentative D call TRBD1 (5 bases). The CDR3 has 15 residues. CDR1 and CDR2 (germline): LNHDA, SQIVND (reference sequence). Trimming took off 4 bases at V and 1 base at J, with 13 bases between the two ends. This CDR3 is CASSTQATGNTEAFF. The CDR3 DNA sequence: TGTGCCAGTAGTACCCAAGCAACAGGGAACACTGAAGCTTTCTTT.

This chain links TRBV2 with TRBJ2-7, with D possibly called TRBD1 or TRBD2 (5 bases each). CDR1 and CDR2 (germline): SNHLY, FYNNEI. The CDR3 loop spans 13 amino acids. Trimming took 3 bases from V and 1 from J, leaving 7 bases between them. CDR3 loop: CASSDGTSYEQYF. CDR3 in DNA: TGTGCCAGCAGTGATGGGACGTCCTACGAGCAGTACTTC. Using reference TRBV2 and TRBJ2-7 for the parts outside the CDR3, the full variable domain is EPEVTQTPSHQVTQMGQEVILRCVPISNHLYFYWYRQILGQKVEFLVSFYNNEISEKSEIFDDQFSVERPDGSNFTLKIRSTKLEDSAMYFCASSDGTSYEQYFGPGTRLTVT.

The chain has TRBV4-2 and TRBJ1-4, with D uncertain. With 4 bases removed from V and 0 bases from J, the gap between germline ends came to 12 bases. The V gene's germline CDR1 is LGHNA and CDR2 YNFKEQ. The CDR3 sequence is 16 residues long. CDR3 sequence reads: CASSPIQTATNEKLFF. The CDR3, as DNA: TGTGCCAGCAGCCCGATTCAGACTGCAACTAATGAAAAACTGTTTTTT.

The J gene is TRBJ1-2, the V gene TRBV7-2; TRBD1 matches at 10 bases. CDR3 length equals 17 residues. J was trimmed by 1 base and V by 2 bases; bases with no gene match: 7. Per germline, CDR1 SGHTA and CDR2 FQGNSA. CDR3 loop: CASSLKGQGIVNYGYTF. DNA of the CDR3: TGTGCCAGCAGCTTAAAGGGACAGGGGATAGTTAACTATGGCTACACCTTC.

This clone was observed a single time. V and J are TRBV15 and TRBJ1-4; tentatively, D is TRBD1 (6 bases). In germline, CDR1 is LNHNV, CDR2 YYDKDF (reference sequence). V lost 0 bases to trimming and J lost 8 bases, with 13 bases between them. The CDR3 contains 15 residues. CDR3 DNA: TGTGCCACCAGCAGAGAGGGGGCACGAGGCGAAAAACTGTTTTTT. Amino acid sequence: CATSREGARGEKLFF. Complete variable domain (other parts from reference TRBV15 and TRBJ1-4): DAMVIQNPRYQVTQFGKPVTLSCSQTLNHNVMYWYQQKSSQAPKLLFHYYDKDFNNEADTPDNFQSRRPNTSFCFLDIRSPGLGDTAMYLCATSREGARGEKLFFGSGTQLSVL.